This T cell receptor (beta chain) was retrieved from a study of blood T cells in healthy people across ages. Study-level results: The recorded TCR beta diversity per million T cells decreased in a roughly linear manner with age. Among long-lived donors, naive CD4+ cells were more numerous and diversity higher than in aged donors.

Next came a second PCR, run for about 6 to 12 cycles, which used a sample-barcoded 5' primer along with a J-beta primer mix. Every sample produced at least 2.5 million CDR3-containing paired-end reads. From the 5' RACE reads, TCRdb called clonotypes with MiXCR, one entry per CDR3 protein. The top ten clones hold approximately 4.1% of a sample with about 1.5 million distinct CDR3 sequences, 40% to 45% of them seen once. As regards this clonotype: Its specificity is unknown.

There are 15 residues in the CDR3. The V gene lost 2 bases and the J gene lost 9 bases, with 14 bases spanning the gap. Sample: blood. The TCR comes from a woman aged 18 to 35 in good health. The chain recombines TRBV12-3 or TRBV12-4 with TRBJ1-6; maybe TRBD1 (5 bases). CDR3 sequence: CASSLIGGMSSPLHF. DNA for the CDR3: TGTGCCAGCAGTTTAATCGGGGGGATGAGTTCACCCCTCCACTTT.